This T cell receptor (beta chain) was observed in a study of cytomegalovirus exposure and HLA in healthy donors. Findings of the study overall: Evidence from a later analysis indicated that most CMV-associated TCR beta chains looked HLA-restricted.

The germline CDR1 and CDR2 sequences are MNHEY and SVGAGI. Trimming cost V 6 bases and J 3 bases; bases outside gene matches: 4. The length of the CDR3 is 13 residues. Use of 60 Vbeta and 13 Jbeta primers characterized the PCR. Assay: immunoSEQ multiplex PCR; the TCRdb copy retains only in-frame clones and omits some. The repertoire has approximately 150,000 clones, more than 75% of them found once; the top ten carry 3.5%. Comment on this clone: The antigen is not known.

Nobody recorded the CMV serostatus of this donor. Material: PBMCs. The V gene is TRBV6-5, the J gene TRBJ2-7; 8 nucleotides line up with TRBD2. The TCR was taken from a human donor in good health. CDR3 DNA sequence: TGTGCCAGCAGCGGACTAGCATACTACGAGCAGTACTTC. Amino acid sequence: CASSGLAYYEQYF.